These T cell receptor beta chains were read from a single sample in a study of control samples from healthy donors and cancer patients. The protocol was immunoSEQ multiplex PCR, while the TCRdb copy is restricted to in-frame clones and leaves out a portion. In the table there are 150,000 to 200,000 clones, more than 90% of which are singletons. The sample consisted of blood. These receptors came from a man aged 25 to 40 in good health. Both conserved end residues are part of each CDR3. The D gene is left open where the match is weak. Clone size, where shown, is once, few, many, or a class for clones that have expanded.

D gene | J gene | clone size | V gene | CDR3 DNA | CDR3 protein
TRBD2 | TRBJ2-5 | . | TRBV7-7 | TGTGCCAGCAGCTCCGGGACTAGCGGGGGAGGCCAGTACTTC | CASSSGTSGGGQYF
TRBD1 | TRBJ1-1 | few | TRBV7-9 | TGTGCCAGCAGCCGGGACAGGGGGACTCTGGAAGCTTTCTTT | CASSRDRGTLEAFF
. | TRBJ2-7 | . | TRBV11-2 | TGTGCCAGCAGCTCCGCTAGCGTGATACCCGTCTACGAGCAGTACTTC | CASSSASVIPVYEQYF
TRBD1 | TRBJ2-5 | . | TRBV19 | TGTGCCAGTAGTCTAGGACAGGGATTTTCAGGGCAGTACTTC | CASSLGQGFSGQYF
. | TRBJ1-4 | . | TRBV2 | TGTGCCAGCAGTGATGATGAAAAACTGTTTTTT | CASSDDEKLFF
TRBD1 | TRBJ2-7 | . | TRBV18 | TGTGCCAGCTCCAGATCCCGGGACAGCTACGAGCAGTACTTC | CASSRSRDSYEQYF
TRBD2 | TRBJ2-1 | . | TRBV5-1 | TGCGCCAGCAGTTTTACTAGCGGGAGCTTCAATGAGCAGTTCTTC | CASSFTSGSFNEQFF
. | TRBJ1-2 | . | TRBV7-9 | TGTGTCAGCAGCCCTGTCAACGGGTATTCGGACTATGGCTACACCTTC | CVSSPVNGYSDYGYTF
. | TRBJ2-7 | few | TRBV9 | TGTGCCAGCAGCCAACAGGGTGAGTCTTACGAGCAGTACTTC | CASSQQGESYEQYF
. | TRBJ2-7 | . | TRBV3-1/TRBV3-2 | TGTGCCAGCAGCCCCTTCAAGCTCAACGAGCAGTACTTC | CASSPFKLNEQYF
TRBD1 | TRBJ2-7 | . | TRBV30 | TGTGCCTGGAGTAGGGGACAGGGACTTTACGAGCAGTACTTC | CAWSRGQGLYEQYF
. | TRBJ2-7 | . | TRBV6-5 | TGTGCCAGCCGCGGGACAGAAACGTACGAGCAGTACTTC | CASRGTETYEQYF
TRBD1 | TRBJ1-4 | . | TRBV5-1 | TGCGCCAGCAGCACCTCAGGGGGCACGGAAAAACTGTTTTTT | CASSTSGGTEKLFF
. | TRBJ2-3 | . | TRBV28 | TGTGCCAGCAGTTTTGGCGGGCAGAGCACAGATACGCAGTATTTT | CASSFGGQSTDTQYF
. | TRBJ1-5 | . | TRBV30 | TGTGCCTGGAGTGTACGCCAGGATCAGCCCCAGCATTTT | CAWSVRQDQPQHF
TRBD2 | TRBJ2-2 | . | TRBV2 | TGTGCCAGCATGCAGGGCGGGGGGGCGCTCGGCACCGGGGAGCTGTTTTTT | CASMQGGGALGTGELFF
. | TRBJ1-5 | . | TRBV19 | TGTGCCAGTAGTGAGGTTTCCTGGGCCATTGGCAATCAGCCCCAGCATTTT | CASSEVSWAIGNQPQHF
TRBD1 | TRBJ2-1 | . | TRBV5-1 | TGCGCCAGCAGCGTAGGACAGGGAAATGAGCAGTTCTTC | CASSVGQGNEQFF
. | TRBJ2-3 | . | TRBV11-2 | TGTGCCAGCAGCACTGGACAGTCACAAGCTAGCACAGATACGCAGTATTTT | CASSTGQSQASTDTQYF
. | TRBJ1-2 | . | TRBV4-3 | TGCGCCAGCAGCCCGACCCCTGGGGCAGTATACTATGGCTACACCTTC | CASSPTPGAVYYGYTF
. | TRBJ1-2 | . | TRBV5-5 | TGTGCCAGCAGCTTGGATTCGCTCCCCACCTACACCTTC | CASSLDSLPTYTF
TRBD1 | TRBJ1-2 | . | TRBV25-1 | TGTGCCAGCAGTGAATTGGGACAGGGGCCCCTTCGAGGCTACACCTTC | CASSELGQGPLRGYTF
. | TRBJ1-2 | . | TRBV12-3/TRBV12-4 | TGTGCCAGCAGCCTCCTTCAGGGCCGAGGCTACACCTTC | CASSLLQGRGYTF
. | TRBJ1-1 | . | TRBV15 | TGTGCCACCAGCAGAGACGACTTACAGCTGAACACTGAAGCTTTCTTT | CATSRDDLQLNTEAFF
. | TRBJ1-1 | . | TRBV5-8 | TGTGCCAGCAGCTTGGTAGGTTTTGAAGCTTTCTTT | CASSLVGFEAFF
. | TRBJ1-3 | . | TRBV6-5 | TGTGCCAGCCGGGGGAGCACCATATATTTT | CASRGSTIYF
. | TRBJ1-6 | . | TRBV3-1/TRBV3-2 | TGTGCCAGCAGCCTGACAAAGGGGAATTCACCCCTCCACTTT | CASSLTKGNSPLHF
. | TRBJ1-1 | . | TRBV6-5 | TGTGCCAGCAGTTACTCGGGGGGGACGGTGAACACTGAAGCTTTCTTT | CASSYSGGTVNTEAFF
TRBD1 | TRBJ1-2 | . | TRBV24-1 | TGTGCCACCAGTGAGGCCGGGACAGGGGTAGGCTACACCTTC | CATSEAGTGVGYTF
TRBD1 | TRBJ1-1 | . | TRBV6-6 | TGTGCCAGCAGGTACTCGGGGACAGAAACTGAAGCTTTCTTT | CASRYSGTETEAFF
TRBD1 | TRBJ2-1 | . | TRBV18 | TGTGCCAGCTCGGGACAGGGCGGTGAGCAGTTCTTC | CASSGQGGEQFF
TRBD2 | TRBJ2-7 | . | TRBV18 | TGTGCCAGCTCACCGAGCGGGAGGGCCGCCTACGAGCAGTACTTC | CASSPSGRAAYEQYF
. | TRBJ2-2 | . | TRBV6-2/TRBV6-3 | TGTGCCAGCAGCTTCTCCACCGGGGAGCTGTTTTTT | CASSFSTGELFF
. | TRBJ2-7 | . | TRBV30 | TGTGCCTGCCGGCCCCAGGGGCTCTACGAGCAGTACTTC | CACRPQGLYEQYF
. | TRBJ2-3 | . | TRBV5-1 | TGCGCCAGCAGCTTGGATGGGGGGACAGATACGCAGTATTTT | CASSLDGGTDTQYF
. | TRBJ1-1 | . | TRBV5-6 | TGTGCCAGCAGCTTGGGCAGGAAAAACACTGAAGCTTTCTTT | CASSLGRKNTEAFF
. | TRBJ1-5 | . | TRBV6-4 | TGTGCCAGCACCGACGGACACCCCAATAGCCAGCCCCAGCATTTT | CASTDGHPNSQPQHF
. | TRBJ2-1 | . | TRBV2 | TGTGCCAGCAGTGGGGATCGCCCAAGCCCGTTCTTC | CASSGDRPSPFF
TRBD1 | TRBJ1-4 | . | TRBV5-4 | TGTGCCAGCAGCTTTACAGGGGGCACTAATGAAAAACTGTTTTTT | CASSFTGGTNEKLFF
. | TRBJ1-1 | . | TRBV6-2/TRBV6-3 | TGTGCCAGCAGTTACTCCCGGGACCCCATGAACACTGAAGCTTTCTTT | CASSYSRDPMNTEAFF
. | TRBJ2-1 | . | TRBV19 | TGTGCCAGCACATGGGGGGCGATATACAATGAGCAGTTCTTC | CASTWGAIYNEQFF
TRBD1 | TRBJ1-5 | once | TRBV14 | TGTGCCAGCAGCCTGACAGGGATCAATCAGCCCCAGCATTTT | CASSLTGINQPQHF
TRBD2 | TRBJ2-2 | . | TRBV6-2/TRBV6-3 | TGTGCCAGCAGTGACCCCCTCAGACTAGCGGGGGGGGCGAACACCGGGGAGCTGTTTTTT | CASSDPLRLAGGANTGELFF
. | TRBJ1-1 | . | TRBV29-1 | TGCAGCGCATCAACTGTCACTGAAGCTTTCTTT | CSASTVTEAFF
. | TRBJ1-5 | . | TRBV13 | TGTGCCAGCAGGCTACGCCGGAGAGGGTCAGGCAATCAGCCCCAGCATTTT | CASRLRRRGSGNQPQHF
TRBD2 | TRBJ2-3 | once | TRBV7-9 | TGTGCCGGCAGCCCAGGACTAGCGGGGGGCACAGATACGCAGTATTTT | CAGSPGLAGGTDTQYF
TRBD1 | TRBJ2-7 | once | TRBV5-5 | TGTGCCAGCAGCTATGGGACAGGGCTCTACGAGCAGTACTTC | CASSYGTGLYEQYF
. | TRBJ1-5 | . | TRBV21-1 | TGTGCCAGCAGCAAAGCCAGGGGCAATCAGCCCCAGCATTTT | CASSKARGNQPQHF
. | TRBJ2-7 | . | TRBV2 | TGTGCCAGCAGTTATCAGGGTTTGGACGAGCAGTACTTC | CASSYQGLDEQYF
TRBD1 | TRBJ1-5 | . | TRBV5-5 | TGTGCCAGCAGTTATGACAGGGGGGGGAATCAGCCCCAGCATTTT | CASSYDRGGNQPQHF
. | TRBJ1-6 | . | TRBV6-2/TRBV6-3 | TGTGCCAGCAGTTACAAGGATAATTCACCCCTCCACTTT | CASSYKDNSPLHF
. | TRBJ1-1 | . | TRBV11-2 | TGTGCCAGCAGCCCCTTTTGGCAGGGGAACACTGAAGCTTTCTTT | CASSPFWQGNTEAFF
TRBD2 | TRBJ2-1 | . | TRBV27 | TGTGCCAGCACTAGCGGGAGGTCCTACAATGAGCAGTTCTTC | CASTSGRSYNEQFF
. | TRBJ2-3 | . | TRBV5-1 | TGCGCCAGCAGCTTGTCGCGGAGCACAGATACGCAGTATTTT | CASSLSRSTDTQYF
. | TRBJ1-5 | . | TRBV7-2 | TGTGCCAGCAGCTTAGGGAGGGAACAGCCCCAGCATTTT | CASSLGREQPQHF